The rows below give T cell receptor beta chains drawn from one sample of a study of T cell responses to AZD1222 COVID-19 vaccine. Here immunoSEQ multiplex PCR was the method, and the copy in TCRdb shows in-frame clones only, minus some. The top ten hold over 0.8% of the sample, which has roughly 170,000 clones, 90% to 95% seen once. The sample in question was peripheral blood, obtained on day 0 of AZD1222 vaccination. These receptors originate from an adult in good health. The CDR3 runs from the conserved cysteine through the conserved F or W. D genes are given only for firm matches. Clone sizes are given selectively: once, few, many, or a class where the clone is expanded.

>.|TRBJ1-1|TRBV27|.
TGTGCCAGCAGTTTATCGAGGGGGACTGAAGCTTTCTTT
CASSLSRGTEAFF
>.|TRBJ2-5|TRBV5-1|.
TGCGCCAGCAGCTTGGCCCAGGAGACCCAGTACTTC
CASSLAQETQYF
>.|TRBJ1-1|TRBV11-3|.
TGTGCCAGCAGCTTAGTAACTAATCGGGTTCAAGCTTTCTTT
CASSLVTNRVQAFF
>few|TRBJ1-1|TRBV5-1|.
TGCGCCAGCAGCTTGTCAGAGAACACTGAAGCTTTCTTT
CASSLSENTEAFF
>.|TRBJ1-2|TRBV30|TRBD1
TGTGCCTGGGGTTGGTTCACCGACAGGGCCTATGGCTACACCTTC
CAWGWFTDRAYGYTF
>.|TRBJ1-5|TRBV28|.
TGTGCCACCACTGAAGGAAATCAGCCCCAGCATTTT
CATTEGNQPQHF
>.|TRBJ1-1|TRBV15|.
TGTGCCACCAGCAGAGGGGGGAGTACTGAAGCTTTCTTT
CATSRGGSTEAFF
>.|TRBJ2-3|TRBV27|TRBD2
TGTGCCAGCAGTTTATTTAGCGGGGGCATCACAGATACGCAGTATTTT
CASSLFSGGITDTQYF
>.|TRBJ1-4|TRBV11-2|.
TGTGCCAGCAGCTTAGGTGGTGCGCTGTTTTTT
CASSLGGALFF
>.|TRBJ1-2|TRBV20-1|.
TGCAGTGCTAGAGACAAAGGGGTTGGCACCTTC
CSARDKGVGTF
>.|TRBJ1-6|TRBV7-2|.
TGTGCCAGCAGCGGAAGACAGCCCCCTAATTCACCCCTCCACTTT
CASSGRQPPNSPLHF
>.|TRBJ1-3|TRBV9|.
TGTGCCAGCAGCGTCTCGGACAACTCTGGAAACACCATATATTTT
CASSVSDNSGNTIYF
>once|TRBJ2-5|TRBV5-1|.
TGCGCCAGCAGCGGGGGGTTCGGAGAGACCCAGTACTTC
CASSGGFGETQYF
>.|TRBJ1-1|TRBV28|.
TGTGCCAGCATAAAACTCTTTGGGAGGAACACTGAAGCTTTCTTT
CASIKLFGRNTEAFF
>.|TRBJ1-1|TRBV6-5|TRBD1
TGTGCCAGCAGGCGATCGGACAGGGAAGCTTTCTTT
CASRRSDREAFF
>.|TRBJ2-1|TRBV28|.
TGTGCCAGCAGTTTGGGCCCCGCGGTCTACAATGAGCAGTTCTTC
CASSLGPAVYNEQFF
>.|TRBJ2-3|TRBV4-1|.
TGCGCCAGCAGCCCGACAACTTCTACAGATACGCAGTATTTT
CASSPTTSTDTQYF
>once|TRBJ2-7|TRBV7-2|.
TGTGCCAGCAGCTTCGGCAAAACCTACGAGCAGTACTTC
CASSFGKTYEQYF
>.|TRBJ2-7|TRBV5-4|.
TGTGCCAGCAGCCACCAAATGAGCTCCTACGAGCAGTACTTC
CASSHQMSSYEQYF
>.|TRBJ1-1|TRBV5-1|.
TGCGCCAGCAGCTTGGTTGGAGGTTTGACGAACACTGAAGCTTTCTTT
CASSLVGGLTNTEAFF
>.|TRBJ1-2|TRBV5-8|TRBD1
TGTGCCAGCAGCGCGAAACAGGGGGATGGCTACACCTTC
CASSAKQGDGYTF
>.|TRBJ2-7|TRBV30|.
TGTGCCTGGAGCTCCGGGCCCAGGTTGGACGAGCAGTACTTC
CAWSSGPRLDEQYF
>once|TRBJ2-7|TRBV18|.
TGTGCCAGCTCACTACAGGGTTCTGGCGAGCAGTACTTC
CASSLQGSGEQYF
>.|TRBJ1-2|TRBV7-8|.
TGTGCCAGCAGCTCCCGAATTGCCTGGACGAGGGAAAACTATGGCTACACCTTC
CASSSRIAWTRENYGYTF
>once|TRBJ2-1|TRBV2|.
TGTGCCAGCAGGAGGGGGAACAATGAGCAGTTCTTC
CASRRGNNEQFF
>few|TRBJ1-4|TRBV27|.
TGTGCCAGCAGTGCCCAGGGTGGTGTGGAAAAACTGTTTTTT
CASSAQGGVEKLFF
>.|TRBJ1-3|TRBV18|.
TGTGCCAGCTCACCACGAGGGCAGGGACCTGGAAACACCATATATTTT
CASSPRGQGPGNTIYF
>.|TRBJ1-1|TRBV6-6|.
TGTGCCAGCAGTTACTCGAAGTCTCCCACTGAAGCTTTCTTT
CASSYSKSPTEAFF